One sample yielded the 16 T cell receptor beta chains listed below, sequenced in a study of CD8+ T cells in alopecia areata. Isolated RNA was reverse transcribed into cDNA used as the sequencing template. Assay used: immunoSEQ multiplex PCR; TCRdb lists only in-frame clones, some missing. The sample includes about 130,000 clones, around 60% of them seen just once. The input for sequencing was CD4+ T cells sorted from blood, taken at week 0. All receptors come from a human donor with alopecia areata.

This chain joins TRBV14 and TRBJ1-2; no reliable D call. The germline gives CDR1 SGHDN, CDR2 FVKESK. The CDR3 length is 14 residues. V was clipped by 0 bases and J by 4 bases, with 9 bases between them. CDR3 sequence: CASSQDGGGYGYTF. The CDR3 DNA is TGTGCCAGCAGCCAAGATGGAGGTGGCTATGGCTACACCTTC. Looking up the rest from reference TRBV14 and TRBJ1-2 gives the full variable domain: EAGVTQFPSHSVIEKGQTVTLRCDPISGHDNLYWYRRVMGKEIKFLLHFVKESKQDESGMPNNRFLAERTGGTYSTLKVQPAELEDSGVYFCASSQDGGGYGYTFGSGTRLTVV.

The rearrangement joins TRBV30 to TRBJ2-4, with 12 bases matching TRBD2. Germline V CDR1 and CDR2: GTSNPN, SVGIG (reference sequence). The CDR3 runs to 20 residues. The V segment lost 0 bases and the J segment 1 base; nucleotides outside the gene matches: 13. CDR3: CAWSVLRTSGGPGAKNIQYF. CDR3 coding DNA: TGTGCCTGGAGTGTACTAAGAACTAGCGGGGGGCCTGGGGCCAAAAACATTCAGTACTTC. The full variable domain, rest sourced from reference TRBV30 and TRBJ2-4, is SQTIHQWPATLVQPVGSPLSLECTVEGTSNPNLYWYRQAAGRGLQLLFYSVGIGQISSEVPQNLSASRPQDRQFILSSKKLLLSDSGFYLCAWSVLRTSGGPGAKNIQYFGAGTRLSVL.

The chain joins TRBV10-3 to TRBJ1-2; D is ambiguous. This CDR3 is built from 13 residues. Looked up from germline, CDR1 is ENHRY and CDR2 is SYGVKD. V was trimmed by 4 bases and J by 1 base, leaving 7 bases between them. The CDR3 region has the DNA TGTGCCATCAGTGTATCGAGTAACTATGGCTACACCTTC. This encodes CAISVSSNYGYTF.

This clone was found once. The rearrangement links TRBV5-1 to TRBJ2-7; D remains unclear. The CDR3 consists of 14 residues. The V gene lost 0 bases and the J gene lost 2 bases, with 9 bases spanning the gap. Looked up from germline, CDR1 is SGHRS and CDR2 is YFSETQ. CDR3: CASSLAGRPYEQYF. The DNA for the CDR3 is TGCGCCAGCAGCTTGGCCGGCAGACCCTACGAGCAGTACTTC.

This clone was seen just once. This chain links TRBV7-2 with TRBJ2-5, with no clear D. Germline V gene sequence: CDR1 SGHTA, CDR2 FQGNSA. V lost 2 bases, J lost 5 bases, and 12 bases lay in between. The CDR3 spans 14 residues. CDR3 nucleotide sequence: TGTGCCAGCAGCTTAAGAGAGGATTCGGAGACCCAGTACTTC. Its protein is CASSLREDSETQYF. The full variable domain, its missing parts supplied by reference TRBV7-2 and TRBJ2-5, is GAGVSQSPSNKVTEKGKDVELRCDPISGHTALYWYRQSLGQGLEFLIYFQGNSAPDKSGLPSDRFSAERTGGSVSTLTIQRTQQEDSAVYLCASSLREDSETQYFGPGTRLLVL.

This chain links TRBV9 with TRBJ1-2; 8 bases line up with TRBD1. Unmatched junction bases numbered 4, after V lost 4 bases and J lost 5 bases. The CDR3 is made up of 13 amino acids. Germline V lookup: CDR1 SGDLS, CDR2 YYNGEE. The CDR3 bases are TGTGCCAGCAGCTCAGGGGGCTCTTATGGCTACACCTTC. This sequence encodes CASSSGGSYGYTF.

A few counts support this clone. The V call is TRBV18, the J call TRBJ2-7; D is perhaps TRBD1 or TRBD2 (5 bases each). The CDR3 has 15 amino acids. Germline CDR1 reads KGHSH; CDR2 reads LQKENI. Trimming shortened V by 3 bases and J by 9 bases, and 21 bases separated the two germline ends. The CDR3 loop is CASSPQTGTLARQYF. CDR3 bases: TGTGCCAGCTCACCGCAAACGGGGACCCTTGCCCGGCAGTACTTC. Full variable domain (outside the CDR3, taken from reference TRBV18 and TRBJ2-7): NAGVMQNPRHLVRRRGQEARLRCSPMKGHSHVYWYRQLPEEGLKFMVYLQKENIIDESGMPKERFSAEFPKEGPSILRIQQVVRGDSAAYFCASSPQTGTLARQYFGPGTRLTVT.

J is TRBJ2-5 and V is TRBV7-9; no reliable D call. Germline values: CDR1 SEHNR, CDR2 FQNEAQ (reference sequence). This CDR3 region has 10 residues. V was pared by 7 bases and J by 5 bases, with 5 bases between. In nucleotides, the CDR3 is TGTGCCAGCAAAGGGGAGACCCAGTACTTC. This translates into CASKGETQYF.

The chain combines TRBV5-1 with TRBJ2-7; D is undetermined. CDR1 and CDR2 from the germline V gene are SGHRS and YFSETQ. Trimming stripped 7 bases from V and 1 base from J, with 12 bases between. This CDR3 region has 13 residues. CDR3 sequence: CASGERQSYEQYF. The CDR3 DNA follows: TGCGCCAGCGGAGAAAGGCAGTCCTACGAGCAGTACTTC.

This clone has only a few counts. CDR3 coding DNA: TGCAGCGTCGTAGACAGGAAGGTCTCGGGGCAGTACTTC. It translates to CSVVDRKVSGQYF. The chain combines TRBV29-1 with TRBJ2-7; possible D gene TRBD1, 6 bases. CDR1 is SQVTM and CDR2 is ANQGSEA in the germline V gene. Trimming pared 6 bases from V and 9 bases from J, leaving 21 bases between. This CDR3 is 13 amino acids long.

The rearrangement links TRBV9 to TRBJ1-1; D uncertain. Germline V gene lookup returns CDR1 SGDLS and CDR2 YYNGEE. The germline V and J ends were trimmed by 5 bases and 3 bases, with 5 bases remaining between them. The CDR3 length is 11 residues. In nucleotides, the CDR3 is TGTGCCAGCAGACGCGACACTGAAGCTTTCTTT. It yields the protein CASRRDTEAFF.

The chain recombines TRBV27 with TRBJ1-5; D gene ambiguous. Germline V gives CDR1 MNHEY, CDR2 SMNVEV (reference sequence). Trimming cost V 5 bases and J 1 base, with 12 bases left between them. The CDR3 totals 15 residues. CDR3 amino acids: CASSRNRPSNQPQHF. CDR3 bases: TGTGCCAGCAGTCGCAATCGCCCCAGCAATCAGCCCCAGCATTTT.

In the case of this clone: A read error may explain this, as a much larger clone is one base away. The conserved phenylalanine or tryptophan is not found at the CDR3 terminus, so this likely reflects a read error. This sequence joins TRBV7-2 and TRBJ2-4, with 7 positions matching TRBD1. The CDR3 runs to 15 residues. Germline values: CDR1 SGHTA, CDR2 FQGNSA. V lost 5 bases to trimming and J lost 5 bases; unmatched junction nucleotides: 9. The CDR3 bases are TGTGCCAGCAGCCCCCAAGGGGGCGGTCAAAACATTCAGTACTCC. This sequence encodes CASSPQGGGQNIQYS.

The chain links TRBV7-2 to TRBJ1-5; D is undetermined. CDR3 size: 17 residues. Germline V lookup: CDR1 SGHTA, CDR2 FQGNSA. V was pared by 5 bases and J by 2 bases, with 19 bases between. The CDR3 DNA sequence: TGTGCCAGCAGCCTCTTCGTGGTAGGAGTTGGCAATCAGCCCCAGCATTTT. This sequence encodes CASSLFVVGVGNQPQHF.

This chain joins TRBV6-5 and TRBJ1-5, with D hard to call. The CDR3 runs 13 residues. Germline values: CDR1 MNHEY, CDR2 SVGAGI. V was clipped by 1 base and J by 4 bases, with 5 bases between them. The DNA of the CDR3 is TGTGCCAGCAGTTACTTCATTAATCAGCCCCAGCATTTT. Translation gives CASSYFINQPQHF.

The gene calls are TRBV27 and TRBJ2-7, with D possibly matching TRBD1 (8 bases). Germline V gives CDR1 MNHEY, CDR2 SMNVEV (reference sequence). The CDR3 spans 17 residues. V lost 4 bases to trimming and J lost 0 bases, with 19 bases between them. The CDR3 DNA reads as TGTGCCAGCAGTTCACGGACAGGGACTACATACTCCTACGAGCAGTACTTC. Its translation is CASSSRTGTTYSYEQYF.